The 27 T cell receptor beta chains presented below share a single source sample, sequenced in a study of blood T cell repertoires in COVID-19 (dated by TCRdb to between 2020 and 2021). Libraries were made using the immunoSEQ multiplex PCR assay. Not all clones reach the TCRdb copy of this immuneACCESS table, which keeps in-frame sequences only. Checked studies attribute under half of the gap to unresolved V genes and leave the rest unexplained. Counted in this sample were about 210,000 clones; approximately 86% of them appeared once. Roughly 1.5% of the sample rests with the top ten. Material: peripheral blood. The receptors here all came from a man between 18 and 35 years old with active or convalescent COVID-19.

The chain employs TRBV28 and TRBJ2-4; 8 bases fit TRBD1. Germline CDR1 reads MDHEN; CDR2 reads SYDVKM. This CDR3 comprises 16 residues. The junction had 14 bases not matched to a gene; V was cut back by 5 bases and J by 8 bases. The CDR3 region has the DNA TGTGCCAGCAGTCCCCCCGACAGGGGTATAGCGGACATTCAGTACTTC. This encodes CASSPPDRGIADIQYF.

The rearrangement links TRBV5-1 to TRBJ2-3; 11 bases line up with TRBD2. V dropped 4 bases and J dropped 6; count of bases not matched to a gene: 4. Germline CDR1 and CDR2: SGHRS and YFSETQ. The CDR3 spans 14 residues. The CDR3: CASSPASGRDTQYF. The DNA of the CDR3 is TGCGCCAGCAGCCCGGCTAGCGGGAGGGATACGCAGTATTTT.

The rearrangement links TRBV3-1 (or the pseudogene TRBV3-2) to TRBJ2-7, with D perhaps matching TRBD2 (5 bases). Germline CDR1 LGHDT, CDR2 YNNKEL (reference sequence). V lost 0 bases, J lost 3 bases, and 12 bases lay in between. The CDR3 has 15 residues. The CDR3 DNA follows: TGTGCCAGCAGCCAAGATTGGGAACGGGGCTACGAGCAGTACTTC. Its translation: CASSQDWERGYEQYF.

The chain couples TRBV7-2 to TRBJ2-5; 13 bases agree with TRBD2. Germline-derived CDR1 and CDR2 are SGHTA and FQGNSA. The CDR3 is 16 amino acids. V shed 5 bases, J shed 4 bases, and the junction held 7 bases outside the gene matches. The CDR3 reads CASSPRLAGGGETQYF. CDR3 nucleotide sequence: TGTGCCAGCAGCCCCCGACTAGCGGGAGGAGGAGAGACCCAGTACTTC.

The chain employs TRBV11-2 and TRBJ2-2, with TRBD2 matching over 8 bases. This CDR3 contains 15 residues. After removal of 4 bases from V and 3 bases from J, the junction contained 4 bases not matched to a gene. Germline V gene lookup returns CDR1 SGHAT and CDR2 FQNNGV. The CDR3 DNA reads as TGTGCCAGCAGCTCCGGGACTAGTGACACCGGGGAGCTGTTTTTT. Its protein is CASSSGTSDTGELFF. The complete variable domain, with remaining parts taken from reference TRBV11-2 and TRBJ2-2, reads EAGVAQSPRYKIIEKRQSVAFWCNPISGHATLYWYQQILGQGPKLLIQFQNNGVVDDSQLPKDRFSAERLKGVDSTLKIQPAKLEDSAVYLCASSSGTSDTGELFFGEGSRLTVL.

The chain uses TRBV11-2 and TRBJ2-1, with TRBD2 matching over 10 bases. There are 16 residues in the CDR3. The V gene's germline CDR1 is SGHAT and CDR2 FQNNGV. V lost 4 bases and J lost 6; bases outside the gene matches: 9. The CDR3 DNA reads TGTGCCAGCAGCTCTAGCGGGAGATCAATAGGCAATGAGCAGTTCTTC. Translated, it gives CASSSSGRSIGNEQFF.

The DNA for the CDR3 is TGTGCCAGCAGCTTTCAACACACGAATTCACCCCTCCACTTT. Translated, it gives CASSFQHTNSPLHF. The chain joins TRBV5-6 to TRBJ1-6; D not resolved. The CDR3 loop spans 14 amino acids. V lost 2 bases and J 7 bases, leaving 10 bases between the germline ends. The germline gives CDR1 SGHDT, CDR2 YYEEEE.

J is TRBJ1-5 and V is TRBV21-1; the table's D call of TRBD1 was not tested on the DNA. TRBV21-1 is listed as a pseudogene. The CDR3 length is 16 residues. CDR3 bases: TGTGCCAGCAGCCCAGGGGCGCCTTATAGCAATCAGCCCCAGCATTTT. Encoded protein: CASSPGAPYSNQPQHF.

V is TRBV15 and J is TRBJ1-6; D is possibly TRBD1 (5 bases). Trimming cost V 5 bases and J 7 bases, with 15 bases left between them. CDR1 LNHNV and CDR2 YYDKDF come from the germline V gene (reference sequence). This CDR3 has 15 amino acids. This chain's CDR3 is CATSGPGPRNSPLHF. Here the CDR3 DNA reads TGTGCCACCAGCGGACCAGGGCCCAGGAATTCACCCCTCCACTTT.

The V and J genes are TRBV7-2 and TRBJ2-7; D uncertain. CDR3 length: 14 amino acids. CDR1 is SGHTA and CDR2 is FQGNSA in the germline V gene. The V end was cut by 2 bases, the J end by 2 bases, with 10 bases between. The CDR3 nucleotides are TGTGCCAGCAGCTTATCCCCAGGCCCCTACGAGCAGTACTTC. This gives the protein CASSLSPGPYEQYF.

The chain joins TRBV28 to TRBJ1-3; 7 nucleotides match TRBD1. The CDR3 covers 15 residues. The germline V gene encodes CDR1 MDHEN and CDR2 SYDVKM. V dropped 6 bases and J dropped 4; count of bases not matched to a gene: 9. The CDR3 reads CASSNHGTVGNTIYF. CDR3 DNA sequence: TGTGCCAGCAGCAACCATGGGACAGTAGGAAACACCATATATTTT.

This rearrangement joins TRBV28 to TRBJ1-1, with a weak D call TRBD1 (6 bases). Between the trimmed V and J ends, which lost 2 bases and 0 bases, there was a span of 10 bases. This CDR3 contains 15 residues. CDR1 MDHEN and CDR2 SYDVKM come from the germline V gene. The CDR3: CASSLNQGMNTEAFF. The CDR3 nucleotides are TGTGCCAGCAGTTTAAATCAGGGGATGAACACTGAAGCTTTCTTT.

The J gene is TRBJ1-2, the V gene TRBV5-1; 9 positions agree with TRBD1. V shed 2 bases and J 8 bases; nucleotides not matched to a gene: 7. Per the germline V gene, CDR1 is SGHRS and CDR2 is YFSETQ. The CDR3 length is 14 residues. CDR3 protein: CASSFTGGFGGYTF. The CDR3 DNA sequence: TGCGCCAGCAGCTTTACAGGGGGCTTCGGAGGCTACACCTTC.

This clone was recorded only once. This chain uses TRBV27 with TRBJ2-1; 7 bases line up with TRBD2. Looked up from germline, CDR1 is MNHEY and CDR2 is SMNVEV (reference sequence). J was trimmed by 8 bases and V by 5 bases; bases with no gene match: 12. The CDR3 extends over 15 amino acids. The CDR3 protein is CASSTPQRGGYEQFF. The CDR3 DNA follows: TGTGCCAGCAGTACCCCCCAGCGGGGAGGATATGAGCAGTTCTTC.

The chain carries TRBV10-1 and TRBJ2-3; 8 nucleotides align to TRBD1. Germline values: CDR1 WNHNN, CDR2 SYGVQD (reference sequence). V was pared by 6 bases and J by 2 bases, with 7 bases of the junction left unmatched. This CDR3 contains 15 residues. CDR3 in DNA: TGCGCCAGCAGGGCCGGGACAGGTGACACAGATACGCAGTATTTT. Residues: CASRAGTGDTDTQYF.

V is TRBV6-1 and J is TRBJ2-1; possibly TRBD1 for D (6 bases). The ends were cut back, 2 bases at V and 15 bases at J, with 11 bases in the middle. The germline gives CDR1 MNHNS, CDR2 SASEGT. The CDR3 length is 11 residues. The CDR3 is CASSEIQGRFF. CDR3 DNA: TGTGCCAGCAGTGAAATTCAGGGGAGGTTCTTC.

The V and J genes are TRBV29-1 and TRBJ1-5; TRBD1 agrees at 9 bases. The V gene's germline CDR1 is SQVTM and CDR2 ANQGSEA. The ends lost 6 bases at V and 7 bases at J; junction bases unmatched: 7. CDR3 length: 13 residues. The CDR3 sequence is CSVLQGAGQPQHF. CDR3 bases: TGCAGCGTCTTACAGGGGGCAGGGCAGCCCCAGCATTTT. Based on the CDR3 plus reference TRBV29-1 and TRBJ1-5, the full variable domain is SAVISQKPSRDICQRGTSLTIQCQVDSQVTMMFWYRQQPGQSLTLIATANQGSEATYESGFVIDKFPISRPNLTFSTLTVSNMSPEDSSIYLCSVLQGAGQPQHFGDGTRLSIL.

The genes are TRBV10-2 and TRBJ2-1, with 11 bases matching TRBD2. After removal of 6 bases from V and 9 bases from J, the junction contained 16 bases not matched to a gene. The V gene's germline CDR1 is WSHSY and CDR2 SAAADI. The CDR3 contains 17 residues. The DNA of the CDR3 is TGCGCCAGCAGCCATGACTTAGCGGGAGGGCCACGGGTTGAGCAGTTCTTC. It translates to CASSHDLAGGPRVEQFF.

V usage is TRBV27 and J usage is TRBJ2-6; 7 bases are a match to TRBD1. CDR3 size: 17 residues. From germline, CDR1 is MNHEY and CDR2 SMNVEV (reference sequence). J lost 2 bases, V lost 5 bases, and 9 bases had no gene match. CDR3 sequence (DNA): TGTGCCAGCAGTCCGGGACAGTTTCCCCCTGGGGCCAACGTCCTGACTTTC. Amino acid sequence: CASSPGQFPPGANVLTF.

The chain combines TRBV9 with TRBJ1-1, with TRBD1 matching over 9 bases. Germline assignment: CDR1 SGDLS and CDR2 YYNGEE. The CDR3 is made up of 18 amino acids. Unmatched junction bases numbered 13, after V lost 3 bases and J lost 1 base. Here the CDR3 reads CASSALPQGAPGNTEAFF. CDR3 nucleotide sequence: TGTGCCAGCAGCGCACTCCCACAGGGGGCCCCTGGGAACACTGAAGCTTTCTTT.

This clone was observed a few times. The CDR3 here is CASSEPGGTGELFF. Here the CDR3 DNA reads TGTGCCAGCAGTGAACCCGGGGGGACCGGGGAGCTGTTTTTT. The V gene is TRBV25-1, the J gene TRBJ2-2; 7 bases match TRBD2. Germline V gene data show CDR1 as MGHDK and CDR2 as SYGVNS. Unmatched junction bases numbered 2, after V lost 2 bases and J lost 5 bases. The CDR3 runs to 14 residues.

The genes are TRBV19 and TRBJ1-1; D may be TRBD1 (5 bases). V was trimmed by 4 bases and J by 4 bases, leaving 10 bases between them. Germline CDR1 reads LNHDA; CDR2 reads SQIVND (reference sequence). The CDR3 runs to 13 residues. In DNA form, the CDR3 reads TGTGCCAGTAGTAATCGGCAGGGCACTGAAGCTTTCTTT. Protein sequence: CASSNRQGTEAFF.

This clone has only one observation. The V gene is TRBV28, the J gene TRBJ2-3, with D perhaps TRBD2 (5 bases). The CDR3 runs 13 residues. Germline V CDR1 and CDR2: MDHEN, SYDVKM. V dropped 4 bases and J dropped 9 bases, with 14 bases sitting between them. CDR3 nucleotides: TGTGCCAGCAGTTGGGCCGGCACGGGAACGCAGTATTTT. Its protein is CASSWAGTGTQYF.

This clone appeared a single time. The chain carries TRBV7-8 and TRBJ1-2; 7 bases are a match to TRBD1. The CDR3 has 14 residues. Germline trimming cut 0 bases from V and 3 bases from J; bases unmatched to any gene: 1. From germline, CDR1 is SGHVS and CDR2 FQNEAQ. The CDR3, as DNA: TGTGCCAGCAGCTTAGCCGACAGGGACTATGGCTACACCTTC. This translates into CASSLADRDYGYTF.

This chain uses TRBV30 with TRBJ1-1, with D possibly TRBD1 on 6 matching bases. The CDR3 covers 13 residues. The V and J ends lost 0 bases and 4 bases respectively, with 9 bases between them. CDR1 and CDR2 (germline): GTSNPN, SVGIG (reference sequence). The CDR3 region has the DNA TGTGCCTGGAGTGTAGGGGGTGGCACTGAAGCTTTCTTT. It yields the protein CAWSVGGGTEAFF.

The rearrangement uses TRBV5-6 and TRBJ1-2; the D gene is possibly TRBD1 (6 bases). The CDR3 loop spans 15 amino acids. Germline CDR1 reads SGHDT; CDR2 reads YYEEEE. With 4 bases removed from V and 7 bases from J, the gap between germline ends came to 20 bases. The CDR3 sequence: CASSESPGGAAGYTF. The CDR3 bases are TGTGCCAGCAGCGAATCACCGGGGGGGGCCGCTGGCTACACCTTC. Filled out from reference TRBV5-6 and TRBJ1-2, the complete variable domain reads DAGVTQSPTHLIKTRGQQVTLRCSPKSGHDTVSWYQQALGQGPQFIFQYYEEEERQRGNFPDRFSGHQFPNYSSELNVNALLLGDSALYLCASSESPGGAAGYTFGSGTRLTVV.

In nucleotides, the CDR3 is TGTGCCAGCAGCTTAGAAGACCAGGGGTTTGGCACTGAAGCTTTCTTT. This encodes CASSLEDQGFGTEAFF. The chain recombines TRBV7-6 with TRBJ1-1; D possibly corresponds to TRBD1 (6 bases). V was pared by 1 base and J by 4 bases, with 16 bases between. In germline, CDR1 is SGHVS, CDR2 FNYEAQ. The CDR3 is 16 amino acids.